The 15 T cell receptor beta chains below were found in one sample sequenced in a study of T cell repertoires in cytomegalovirus infection. No antigen has been identified for these receptors. TCRdb analysed the reads with MiXCR anew, one entry per CDR3 protein. This table holds about 830,000 distinct CDR3 sequences, about 33% found once. Sequencing used cultured CD8+ T cells from PBMCs, obtained from culture after CMV antigen stimulation. Receptors were obtained from a human donor in good health (CMV status not recorded). Some clones in this sample may be carry-over from other donors' samples.

This clonotype was picked up many times. The chain recombines TRBV7-9 with TRBJ2-5, with unresolved D. Per the germline V gene, CDR1 is SEHNR and CDR2 is FQNEAQ (reference sequence). This CDR3 contains 12 residues. V lost 5 bases and J lost 4, with 8 bases in between. The CDR3 DNA sequence: TGTGCCAGCAGCCCCCGCCGAGAGACCCAGTACTTC. Its protein is CASSPRRETQYF.

The gene calls are TRBV20-1 and TRBJ1-1, with TRBD1 as a possible D gene (5 bases). The CDR3 length is 15 residues. Germline assignment: CDR1 DFQATT and CDR2 SNEGSKA (reference sequence). Trimming shortened V by 5 bases and J by 0 bases, and 16 bases separated the two germline ends. This chain's CDR3 is CSAPSVGGMNTEAFF. CDR3 coding DNA: TGCAGTGCTCCCTCCGTGGGGGGGATGAACACTGAAGCTTTCTTT.

The gene calls are TRBV5-4 and TRBJ2-1; 11 positions agree with TRBD1. Germline V gene sequence: CDR1 SGHNT, CDR2 YYREEE (reference sequence). V shed 4 bases, J shed 3 bases, and the junction held 3 bases outside the gene matches. This CDR3 has 15 residues. CDR3 residues: CASSRGQGDYNEQFF. Written as DNA, the CDR3 is TGTGCCAGCAGCCGGGGACAGGGGGACTACAATGAGCAGTTCTTC.

The table lists this clonotype with many counts. The genes are TRBV7-8 and TRBJ2-1, with D possibly being TRBD1 (5 bases). Germline V CDR1 and CDR2: SGHVS, FQNEAQ. V was shortened by 5 bases and J by 8 bases, with 19 bases between the two germline ends. The CDR3 sequence is 15 residues long. CDR3 amino acids: CASSLWGRPVDEQFF. The CDR3 DNA follows: TGTGCCAGCAGCCTTTGGGGCAGGCCCGTCGATGAGCAGTTCTTC.

This clonotype was observed a few times. The chain is built from TRBV7-9 and TRBJ2-1; the D is unclear. V lost 1 base and J 9 bases, leaving 13 bases between the germline ends. Germline-derived CDR1 and CDR2 are SEHNR and FQNEAQ (reference sequence). CDR3 length: 14 amino acids. The CDR3 reads CASSLVSPRREQFF. The CDR3 bases are TGTGCCAGCAGCTTAGTTTCCCCTAGACGTGAGCAGTTCTTC.

This chain joins TRBV27 and TRBJ1-1; D may be TRBD1 (6 bases). V dropped 0 bases and J dropped 5 bases, with 10 bases sitting between them. The CDR3 sequence is 14 residues long. Germline V lookup: CDR1 MNHEY, CDR2 SMNVEV (reference sequence). Written as DNA, the CDR3 is TGTGCCAGCAGTTTATCACCCGGACAGACTGAAGCTTTCTTT. Amino acid sequence: CASSLSPGQTEAFF.

The J gene is TRBJ1-5, the V gene TRBV7-8, with TRBD1 identical over 7 bases. Germline trimming cut 1 base from V and 5 bases from J; bases unmatched to any gene: 5. Germline CDR1 reads SGHVS; CDR2 reads FQNEAQ. This CDR3 is built from 15 residues. Written as DNA, the CDR3 is TGTGCCAGCAGCTTAGGTGTGCAGGGGGATCAGCCCCAGCATTTT. Translating gives CASSLGVQGDQPQHF.

V usage is TRBV6-2 or TRBV6-3 and J usage is TRBJ2-7, with D possibly TRBD2 on 5 matching bases. In germline, CDR1 is MNHEY, CDR2 SVGEGT. The length of the CDR3 is 11 residues. Deletions cut 5 bases from V and 5 bases from J, with 7 bases between. DNA of the CDR3: TGTGCCAGCAGTATCGGGAACGAGCAGTACGTC. Residues: CASSIGNEQYV.

This clonotype has more than one count but fewer than ten. The rearrangement uses TRBV28 and TRBJ2-7; D is undetermined. CDR1 and CDR2 from the germline V gene are MDHEN and SYDVKM. V shed 8 bases and J shed 3 bases, with 17 bases lying between them. The CDR3 consists of 14 residues. CDR3 sequence: CASGIPVVGYEQYF. In nucleotides, the CDR3 is TGTGCCAGCGGTATCCCAGTGGTAGGCTACGAGCAGTACTTC.

This clonotype came up many times. This chain links TRBV7-8 with TRBJ1-4, with D perhaps matching TRBD1 (5 bases). V was cut by 5 bases and J by 0 bases, with 10 bases left in between. Germline CDR1 is SGHVS and CDR2 is FQNEAQ. The length of the CDR3 is 15 residues. The CDR3 bases are TGTGCCAGCAGCCTAGTGACAGCAACTAATGAAAAACTGTTTTTT. Protein sequence: CASSLVTATNEKLFF.

In this sample, this clonotype turned up many times. The rearrangement uses TRBV6-5 and TRBJ1-2; the D gene is possibly TRBD1 (5 bases). V lost 2 bases, J lost 5 bases, and 6 bases lay in between. The CDR3 contains 12 residues. The germline CDR1 and CDR2 sequences are MNHEY and SVGAGI. The chain's CDR3 is CASSYDSYGYTF. DNA of the CDR3: TGTGCCAGCAGTTACGACAGTTATGGCTACACCTTC.

With regard to this clonotype: It is likely a read error, because the conserved phenylalanine at the end of the CDR3 is missing. The chain recombines TRBV7-2 with TRBJ2-3, with a tentative D call TRBD2 (6 bases). Trimming stripped 3 bases from V and 6 bases from J, with 16 bases between. Per germline, CDR1 SGHTA and CDR2 FQGNSA. The CDR3 is made up of 15 amino acids. The CDR3 spells CASSLGRGEGDTQYS. The CDR3 DNA reads TGTGCCAGCAGCTTGGGGCGGGGAGAGGGTGATACGCAGTATTCT.

The chain carries TRBV6-2 or TRBV6-3 and TRBJ1-2; D not certain. V gave up 2 bases and J gave up 6 bases, with 10 bases separating them. CDR1 is MNHEY and CDR2 is SVGEGT in the germline V gene. CDR3 size: 13 residues. As DNA, the CDR3 is TGTGCCAGCAGTTACGAACGGGAAGATGGCTACACCTTC. Translating gives CASSYEREDGYTF.

CDR3 sequence reads: CASSLADRTYEQYV. CDR3 sequence (DNA): TGTGCCAGCAGCTTAGCGGACAGAACCTACGAGCAGTACGTC. The chain couples TRBV7-9 to TRBJ2-7, with D perhaps matching TRBD1 (6 bases). The CDR3 spans 14 residues. Looked up from germline, CDR1 is SEHNR and CDR2 is FQNEAQ (reference sequence). V was clipped by 0 bases and J by 2 bases, with 8 bases between them.

The chain combines TRBV6-6 with TRBJ1-5; 9 bases agree with TRBD1. This CDR3 contains 14 residues. V was pared by 5 bases and J by 5 bases, with 4 bases of the junction left unmatched. In germline, CDR1 is MNHNY, CDR2 SVGAGI (reference sequence). CDR3 nucleotide sequence: TGTGCCAGCAGTCCCCGGACAGGGGATCAGCCCCAGCATTTT. Protein sequence: CASSPRTGDQPQHF.